Reported below is one T cell receptor beta chain. Its antigen is undetermined. These data come from a study of cytomegalovirus exposure and HLA in healthy donors. PCR employed 60 Vbeta and 13 Jbeta primers. Clones were sequenced by immunoSEQ multiplex PCR, and TCRdb holds only the in-frame ones, with some missing. The sample contains over 85,000 clones, around 78% of which appear only once. Regarding the study as a whole: Follow-up analysis found HLA locus-dependent TCR association rates, highest for DRB1 and lowest for HLA-C.

The sample comprised PBMCs. The source of this sequence is a man between 25 and 39 years old in good health and CMV-seronegative.

The CDR3 here is CASSQDPGTGGSSYNEQFF. As DNA, the CDR3 is TGCGCCAGCAGCCAAGATCCCGGGACAGGGGGGAGCTCCTACAATGAGCAGTTCTTC. This rearrangement joins TRBV4-1 to TRBJ2-1, with 11 bases identical to TRBD1. The CDR3 runs to 19 residues. CDR1 is MGHRA, CDR2 YSYEKL, per germline. Trimming cost V 0 bases and J 0 bases; bases outside gene matches: 7.